The T cell receptor (beta chain) described here comes from a study of human versus mouse CDR3 diversity and MHC coevolution. At the level of the study: Each sample yielded about 5.5 x 10^6 to 1.7 x 10^7 valid reads. Study conclusions and caveats: Human T cells were selected on over five MHC II alleles. Among all groups, most of the three human donors showed least clonal inequality.

Concerning this clone itself: Its matching antigen is unknown.

J was trimmed by 7 bases and V by 0 bases; bases with no gene match: 5. This CDR3 comprises 14 residues. CDR1 and CDR2 (germline): SGHTS, YDEGEE. The protocol was immunoSEQ multiplex PCR, while the TCRdb copy is restricted to in-frame clones and leaves out a portion. The sample comprises roughly 80,000 clones, around 92% of which are singletons, and about 0.14% rests with the top ten. Input material: naive CD4+ T cells from blood. The subset was: CD45RO-negative CD62L-positive naive CD4 T cells. The sequence derives from a person between 25 and 70 years old in good health. The chain employs TRBV5-8 and TRBJ1-1; 8 nucleotides agree with TRBD1. This CDR3 is CASSLVDRGIEAFF. DNA for the CDR3: TGTGCCAGCAGCTTGGTCGACAGGGGTATTGAAGCTTTCTTT. The full variable domain, its missing parts supplied by reference TRBV5-8 and TRBJ1-1, is EAGVTQSPTHLIKTRGQQATLRCSPISGHTSVYWYQQALGLGLQFLLWYDEGEERNRGNFPPRFSGRQFPNYSSELNVNALELEDSALYLCASSLVDRGIEAFFGQGTRLTVV.